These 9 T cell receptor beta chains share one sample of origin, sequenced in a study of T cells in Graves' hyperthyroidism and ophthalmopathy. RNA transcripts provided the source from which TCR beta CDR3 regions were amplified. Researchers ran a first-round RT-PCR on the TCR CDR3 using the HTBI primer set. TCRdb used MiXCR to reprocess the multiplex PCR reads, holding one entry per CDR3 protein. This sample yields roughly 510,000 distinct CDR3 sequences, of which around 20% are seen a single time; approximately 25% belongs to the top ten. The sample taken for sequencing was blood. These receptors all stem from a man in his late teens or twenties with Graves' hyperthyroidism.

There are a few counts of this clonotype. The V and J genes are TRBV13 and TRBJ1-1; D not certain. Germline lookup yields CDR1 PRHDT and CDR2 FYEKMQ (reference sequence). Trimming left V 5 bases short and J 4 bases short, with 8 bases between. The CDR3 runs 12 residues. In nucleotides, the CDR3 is TGTGCCAGCAGCCGGAAGGTCACTGAAGCTTTCTTT. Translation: CASSRKVTEAFF.

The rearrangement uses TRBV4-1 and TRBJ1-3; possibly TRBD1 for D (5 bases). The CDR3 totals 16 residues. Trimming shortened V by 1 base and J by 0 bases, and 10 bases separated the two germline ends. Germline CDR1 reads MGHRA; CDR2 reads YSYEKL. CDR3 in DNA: TGCGCCAGCAGCCAAGGGGAGGGGCTCTCTGGAAACACCATATATTTT. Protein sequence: CASSQGEGLSGNTIYF.

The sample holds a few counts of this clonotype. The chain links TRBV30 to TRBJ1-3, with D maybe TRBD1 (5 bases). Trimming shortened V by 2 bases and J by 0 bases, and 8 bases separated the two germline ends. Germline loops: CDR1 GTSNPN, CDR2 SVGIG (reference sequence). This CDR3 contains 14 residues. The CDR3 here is CAWSPTGSGNTIYF. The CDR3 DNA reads TGTGCCTGGAGTCCTACAGGCTCTGGAAACACCATATATTTT. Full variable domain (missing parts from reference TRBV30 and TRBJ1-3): SQTIHQWPATLVQPVGSPLSLECTVEGTSNPNLYWYRQAAGRGLQLLFYSVGIGQISSEVPQNLSASRPQDRQFILSSKKLLLSDSGFYLCAWSPTGSGNTIYFGEGSWLTVV.

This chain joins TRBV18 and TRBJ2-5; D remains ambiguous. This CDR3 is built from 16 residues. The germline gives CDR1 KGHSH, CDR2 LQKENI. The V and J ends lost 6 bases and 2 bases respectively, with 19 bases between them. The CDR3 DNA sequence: TGTGCCAGCTCGGTCCAAGTCCCAACTAAACAAGAGACCCAGTACTTC. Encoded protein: CASSVQVPTKQETQYF.

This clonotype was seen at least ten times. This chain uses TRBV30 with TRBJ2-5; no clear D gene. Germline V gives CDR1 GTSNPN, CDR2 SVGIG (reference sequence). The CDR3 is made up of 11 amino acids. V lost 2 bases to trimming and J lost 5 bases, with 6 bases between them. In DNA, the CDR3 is TGTGCCTGGAGTCTCGGGGAGACCCAGTACTTC. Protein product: CAWSLGETQYF.

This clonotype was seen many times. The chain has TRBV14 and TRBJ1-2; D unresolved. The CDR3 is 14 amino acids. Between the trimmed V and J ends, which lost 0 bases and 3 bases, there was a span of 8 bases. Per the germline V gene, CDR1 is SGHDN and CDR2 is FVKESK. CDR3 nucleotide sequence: TGTGCCAGCAGCCAAGAGAGAAGTGACTATGGCTACACCTTC. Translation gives CASSQERSDYGYTF.

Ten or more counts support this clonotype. The CDR3 DNA is TGTGCCAGCAGTTTAGCAACAGATAATCAGCCCCAGCATTTT. It codes for CASSLATDNQPQHF. The chain carries TRBV28 and TRBJ1-5; D gene unclear. Germline CDR1 is MDHEN and CDR2 is SYDVKM. This CDR3 contains 14 residues. V lost 2 bases and J lost 4, with 9 bases in between. The variable domain in full, with the rest retrieved from reference TRBV28 and TRBJ1-5, is DVKVTQSSRYLVKRTGEKVFLECVQDMDHENMFWYRQDPGLGLRLIYFSYDVKMKEKGDIPEGYSVSREKKERFSLILESASTNQTSMYLCASSLATDNQPQHFGDGTRLSIL.

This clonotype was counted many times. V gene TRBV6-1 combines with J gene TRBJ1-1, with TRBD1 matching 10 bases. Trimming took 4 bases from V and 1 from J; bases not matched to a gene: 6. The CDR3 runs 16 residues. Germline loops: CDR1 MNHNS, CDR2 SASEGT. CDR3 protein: CASSGQGAHRNTEAFF. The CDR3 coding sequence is TGTGCCAGCAGTGGACAGGGGGCTCATCGGAACACTGAAGCTTTCTTT.

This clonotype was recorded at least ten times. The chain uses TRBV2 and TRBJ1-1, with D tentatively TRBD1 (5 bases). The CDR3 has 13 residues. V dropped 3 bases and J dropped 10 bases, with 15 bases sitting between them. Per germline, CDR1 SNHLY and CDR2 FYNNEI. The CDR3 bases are TGTGCCAGCAGTGACTTGGCGGGGGTCGGAGCTTTCTTT. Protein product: CASSDLAGVGAFF.